This T cell receptor (beta chain) came from a study of blood T cell repertoires in COVID-19. This clone was observed a few times. The sample contains more than one DNA sequence encoding this CDR3. Measured with immunoSEQ multiplex PCR; TCRdb has only the in-frame clones, and not every one. The table includes approximately 160,000 clones, about 86% detected once. V lost 0 bases, J lost 4 bases, and 10 bases lay in between. The CDR3 loop spans 15 amino acids. The germline gives CDR1 LNHNV, CDR2 YYDKDF (reference sequence). What was sequenced was PBMCs or T cells enriched from blood (not recorded which). The receptor was isolated from a woman aged 45 to 65 in a cohort exposed to, infected with or recovered from COVID-19 (not recorded which). V usage is TRBV15 and J usage is TRBJ1-5; tentatively, D is TRBD1 (6 bases). The CDR3 loop is CATSRDPQGNQPQHF. For the CDR3, the DNA is TGTGCCACCAGCAGAGATCCGCAGGGGAATCAGCCCCAGCATTTT.